The 16 T cell receptor beta chains given below trace back to one sample, sequenced in a study of shared clonotypes between healthy human individuals. Repertoires were generated with immunoSEQ multiplex PCR, while TCRdb's copy carries only in-frame clones and drops some. The sample consists of about 730,000 clones, around 77% of them appearing once. The sample comprised memory CD4+ T cells sorted from blood. Subset indicated: CD45RA-negative fraction. The receptors originated from a woman aged 25-40 years in good health.

This clone was counted only a few times. V is TRBV28 and J is TRBJ1-2, with D possibly being TRBD1 (5 bases). The CDR3 totals 14 residues. Trimming removed 4 bases at V and 1 base at J, with 10 bases between. Germline CDR1 and CDR2: MDHEN and SYDVKM. The CDR3 nucleotides read TGTGCCAGCAGTTACGACAGACTTAACTATGGCTACACCTTC. Its protein product is CASSYDRLNYGYTF.

The chain is built from TRBV2 and TRBJ2-2, with 7 bases identical to TRBD2. Germline values: CDR1 SNHLY, CDR2 FYNNEI. V lost 6 bases to trimming and J lost 4 bases; unmatched junction nucleotides: 8. This CDR3 has 15 amino acids. CDR3 in DNA: TGTGCCAGCAGGAGGGAGGGTCCGGGCACCGGGGAGCTGTTTTTT. This codes for CASRREGPGTGELFF. Drawing the rest from reference TRBV2 and TRBJ2-2, the complete variable domain is EPEVTQTPSHQVTQMGQEVILRCVPISNHLYFYWYRQILGQKVEFLVSFYNNEISEKSEIFDDQFSVERPDGSNFTLKIRSTKLEDSAMYFCASRREGPGTGELFFGEGSRLTVL.

This chain links TRBV7-9 with TRBJ2-1; TRBD2 aligns across 7 bases. Trimming took 2 bases from V and 3 from J; bases not matched to a gene: 4. In germline, CDR1 is SEHNR, CDR2 FQNEAQ (reference sequence). The CDR3 is 15 amino acids. The CDR3 spells CASSLLADLYNEQFF. The CDR3 DNA reads TGTGCCAGCAGCTTACTAGCGGACCTCTACAATGAGCAGTTCTTC.

The chain joins TRBV5-1 to TRBJ1-2; 7 bases match TRBD1. This CDR3 has 15 residues. Germline loops: CDR1 SGHRS, CDR2 YFSETQ. J gave up 7 bases and V 2 bases, and 11 bases lay outside the gene matches. This CDR3 reads CASSFGDRDSGGYTF. The CDR3 region has the DNA TGCGCCAGCAGCTTCGGAGACAGGGATTCGGGTGGCTACACCTTC.

V gene TRBV19 combines with J gene TRBJ1-5; weak D call: TRBD1 (5 bases). The germline V gene has CDR1 LNHDA and CDR2 SQIVND (reference sequence). The CDR3 runs 13 residues. Trimming cost V 6 bases and J 5 bases, with 11 bases left between them. The CDR3 nucleotides read TGTGCCAGTAGGGTCAGGGATGATCAGCCCCAGCATTTT. This gives the protein CASRVRDDQPQHF.

The table lists this clone with a few counts. The genes are TRBV5-1 and TRBJ2-3; 11 positions match TRBD1. V dropped 4 bases and J dropped 4; count of bases not matched to a gene: 5. The CDR3 runs 15 residues. Germline V gives CDR1 SGHRS, CDR2 YFSETQ. The CDR3 loop reads CASSGGQGAPDTQYF. The CDR3 DNA is TGCGCCAGCAGCGGCGGACAGGGGGCACCAGATACGCAGTATTTT.

The chain uses TRBV7-2 and TRBJ2-7; D possibly uses TRBD1 or TRBD2 (5 bases each). The CDR3 is 15 amino acids. Germline assignment: CDR1 SGHTA and CDR2 FQGNSA. Trimming cost V 0 bases and J 3 bases, with 12 bases left between them. CDR3 in DNA: TGTGCCAGCAGCTTAGCTCCCGGGGCGAGCTACGAGCAGTACTTC. Translated, it gives CASSLAPGASYEQYF.

The rearrangement links TRBV4-1 to TRBJ2-7; 8 bases agree with TRBD2. Germline assignment: CDR1 MGHRA and CDR2 YSYEKL. This CDR3 has 16 residues. The ends lost 3 bases at V and 0 bases at J; junction bases unmatched: 7. The CDR3 region is CASSHRGSGSSYEQYF. Written as DNA, the CDR3 is TGCGCCAGCAGCCACAGGGGAAGCGGGAGCTCCTACGAGCAGTACTTC.

On this clone itself: The sample carries other DNA sequences with the same CDR3. This chain connects TRBV7-9 to TRBJ1-2; D is perhaps TRBD1 (5 bases). Germline lookup yields CDR1 SEHNR and CDR2 FQNEAQ (reference sequence). V lost 6 bases and J 8 bases, leaving 10 bases between the germline ends. This CDR3 region has 11 residues. The CDR3 bases are TGTGCCAGCAGTATGGGGCCCGGCTACACCTTC. It yields the protein CASSMGPGYTF.

Turning to this clone: A junction boundary mismatches the germline segment, possibly from a read error. The chain has TRBV10-3 and TRBJ2-7; TRBD2 matches at 9 bases. Germline V gene sequence: CDR1 ENHRY, CDR2 SYGVKD. The CDR3 totals 14 residues. This CDR3 reads CAISDGTSSNEQYF. The CDR3 nucleotides are TGTGCCATCAGTGATGGGACTAGCTCCAACGAGCAGTACTTC.

The chain carries TRBV19 and TRBJ2-2; 7 positions agree with TRBD1. V was clipped by 5 bases and J by 4 bases; unmatched bases: 7. The CDR3 length is 15 residues. CDR1 and CDR2 (germline): LNHDA, SQIVND (reference sequence). This chain's CDR3 is CASSATGMVTGELFF. Written as DNA, the CDR3 is TGTGCCAGTAGTGCGACAGGGATGGTCACCGGGGAGCTGTTTTTT.

V and J are TRBV29-1 and TRBJ1-4; a possible D gene is TRBD1 (6 bases). The length of the CDR3 is 15 residues. Deletions cut 6 bases from V and 0 bases from J, with 14 bases between. CDR1 and CDR2 from the germline V gene are SQVTM and ANQGSEA. The CDR3 region is CSVGRGGATNEKLFF. The CDR3 nucleotides are TGCAGCGTAGGTCGCGGGGGCGCAACTAATGAAAAACTGTTTTTT.

The chain employs TRBV2 and TRBJ2-3, with 7 nucleotides matching TRBD1. Trimming at V came to 6 bases and at J to 1 base, leaving 7 bases not matched to a gene. Looked up from germline, CDR1 is SNHLY and CDR2 is FYNNEI. This CDR3 spans 15 amino acids. The DNA for the CDR3 is TGTGCCAGCAGAAGACAGGGTCAAGGCACAGATACGCAGTATTTT. It specifies CASRRQGQGTDTQYF.

This clone was observed a few times. The V call is TRBV27, the J call TRBJ1-2, with 8 bases fitting TRBD1. V shed 4 bases and J 9 bases; nucleotides not matched to a gene: 13. This CDR3 spans 15 amino acids. The V gene's germline CDR1 is MNHEY and CDR2 SMNVEV (reference sequence). The CDR3: CASSSGGQGSRRYTF. CDR3 bases: TGTGCCAGCAGTTCCGGCGGACAGGGTTCCCGACGCTACACCTTC.

The chain is built from TRBV5-6 and TRBJ2-3; D is uncertain. Deletions cut 6 bases from V and 4 bases from J, with 12 bases between. Germline V gene sequence: CDR1 SGHDT, CDR2 YYEEEE. The CDR3 has 13 amino acids. The CDR3 reads CASNSGQADTQYF. The CDR3 region has the DNA TGTGCCAGCAATTCCGGGCAGGCAGATACGCAGTATTTT.

The chain uses TRBV7-9 and TRBJ2-7; D is possibly TRBD1 (6 bases). This CDR3 is built from 17 residues. Trimming took off 5 bases at V and 0 bases at J, with 20 bases between the two ends. Germline V lookup: CDR1 SEHNR, CDR2 FQNEAQ (reference sequence). Here the CDR3 reads CASSRQRDRGSSYEQYF. CDR3 coding DNA: TGTGCCAGCAGCCGACAGAGAGATAGGGGGAGCTCCTACGAGCAGTACTTC.